This T cell receptor (beta chain) is drawn from a study of PD-L1 blockade in urothelial cancer. For the study at large: Atezolizumab therapy began for patients around 2014, dosed at 1,200 mg intravenously every 3 weeks. Blood drawn 3 weeks (second dose) and 6 weeks after treatment start was analyzed.

Assay: immunoSEQ multiplex PCR; the TCRdb copy retains only in-frame clones and omits some. The sample gives 70,000 to 90,000 clones, approximately 87% of which show up once; 14% is in the top ten. This clone has more than one count but fewer than ten. The CDR3 consists of 18 residues. The V gene's germline CDR1 is SGHRS and CDR2 YFSETQ. The V gene lost 0 bases and the J gene lost 0 bases, with 16 bases spanning the gap. Noted time point: pretreatment peripheral blood. Urothelial carcinoma, locally advanced or metastatic, affected the patients. This receptor was obtained from a man aged 60 to 75 with urothelial cancer. This chain connects TRBV5-1 to TRBJ1-3; D uncertain. Material: PBMCs, obtained around atezolizumab (anti-PD-L1) treatment. The CDR3 spells CASSLVPWPGNSGNTIYF. CDR3 DNA sequence: TGCGCCAGCAGCTTGGTTCCCTGGCCGGGAAACTCTGGAAACACCATATATTTT.